The 18 T cell receptor beta chains given below trace back to one sample, sequenced in a study of response to subunit inactivated influenza vaccine. MiXCR was run by TCRdb on the RT-PCR reads, yielding one entry per CDR3 protein. The data show fewer than 250,000 distinct CDR3 sequences, roughly an eighth seen once. This specimen consisted of CD8+ T cells sorted from PBMCs, obtained around 5 days after vaccination. These receptor sequences come from a man aged 45-65 years who received an inactivated influenza vaccine.

This clonotype was counted a few times. The V call is TRBV6-1, the J call TRBJ2-5; 7 nucleotides agree with TRBD1. The CDR3 is 16 residues long. The germline V gene encodes CDR1 MNHNS and CDR2 SASEGT. J gave up 5 bases and V 6 bases, and 15 bases lay outside the gene matches. CDR3 sequence reads: CASSRTGSLRGETQYF. The CDR3 DNA is TGTGCCAGCAGCAGGACAGGTTCTTTAAGGGGGGAGACCCAGTACTTC.

CDR3 residues: CASSLGPTSLWWDYEQYF. In DNA form, the CDR3 reads TGTGCCAGCAGCTTAGGTCCGACTAGTTTATGGTGGGACTACGAGCAGTACTTC. The V call is TRBV11-2, the J call TRBJ2-7; TRBD2 is a possible D gene (6 bases). Germline CDR1 reads SGHAT; CDR2 reads FQNNGV. The CDR3 spans 18 residues. V lost 1 base and J 3 bases, leaving 22 bases between the germline ends.

The table lists this clonotype with many counts. J is TRBJ1-2 and V is TRBV7-6; D not resolved. Trimming cost V 2 bases and J 0 bases, with 4 bases left between them. Germline V gives CDR1 SGHVS, CDR2 FNYEAQ. This CDR3 spans 13 amino acids. The CDR3 region has the DNA TGTGCCAGCAGCTTATCTGCTAACTATGGCTACACCTTC. It translates to CASSLSANYGYTF.

The chain employs TRBV12-3 or TRBV12-4 and TRBJ2-7, with unresolved D. Trimming removed 2 bases at V and 2 bases at J, with 7 bases between. This CDR3 spans 13 amino acids. The CDR3: CASSLLIPYEQYF. Here the CDR3 DNA reads TGTGCCAGCAGTTTATTAATCCCCTACGAGCAGTACTTC.

The sample holds many counts of this clonotype. This CDR3 reads CSVNYGAIDTQYF. The CDR3 DNA follows: TGCAGCGTTAACTACGGGGCTATCGATACGCAGTATTTT. This chain uses TRBV29-1 with TRBJ2-3; the D call may be TRBD1 or TRBD2 (5 bases each). This CDR3 comprises 13 residues. V was pared by 5 bases and J by 6 bases, with 15 bases between. Germline CDR1 SQVTM, CDR2 ANQGSEA.

The chain is built from TRBV20-1 and TRBJ2-5; 7 positions match TRBD2. Germline V CDR1 and CDR2: DFQATT, SNEGSKA (reference sequence). The V segment lost 3 bases and the J segment 3 bases; nucleotides outside the gene matches: 16. The CDR3 loop spans 17 amino acids. The DNA for the CDR3 is TGCAGTGCTAGGCCAGCCAAGCGGGATATGACAAAAGAGACCCAGTACTTC. Its protein product is CSARPAKRDMTKETQYF.

This clonotype has more than one count but fewer than ten. The genes are TRBV5-1 and TRBJ2-7, with a possible D match to TRBD2 (5 bases). CDR1 and CDR2 from the germline V gene are SGHRS and YFSETQ. With 0 bases removed from V and 3 bases from J, the gap between germline ends came to 10 bases. This CDR3 contains 14 residues. The CDR3 DNA reads as TGCGCCAGCAGCTTGGCAGCGGAAGACTACGAGCAGTACTTC. Residues: CASSLAAEDYEQYF.

The gene calls are TRBV6-4 and TRBJ2-3; D may be TRBD1 (6 bases). V lost 5 bases to trimming and J lost 6 bases, with 12 bases between them. The CDR3 runs 13 residues. Germline-derived CDR1 and CDR2 are MRHNA and SNTAGT. The CDR3 nucleotides read TGTGCCAGCAGTACCTTTCAGGGGGATACGCAGTATTTT. It yields the protein CASSTFQGDTQYF.

This chain links TRBV5-1 with TRBJ2-3, with 12 nucleotides matching TRBD2. The CDR3 sequence is 14 residues long. V was clipped by 6 bases and J by 6 bases; unmatched bases: 5. Germline V gene lookup returns CDR1 SGHRS and CDR2 YFSETQ. The CDR3 DNA reads as TGCGCCAGCACCCCGACTAGCGGGGGTGATACGCAGTATTTT. Translated: CASTPTSGGDTQYF.

The genes are TRBV7-9 and TRBJ2-7; D is ambiguous. The CDR3 covers 12 residues. Deletions cut 5 bases from V and 5 bases from J, with 10 bases between. Germline V gives CDR1 SEHNR, CDR2 FQNEAQ (reference sequence). The CDR3 nucleotides read TGTGCCAGCAGCCTAGTGCCTGACGAGCAGTACTTC. Encoded protein: CASSLVPDEQYF.

The rearrangement uses TRBV4-3 and TRBJ2-7; D unresolved. Germline V gives CDR1 LGHNA, CDR2 YSLEER. V was cut by 0 bases and J by 2 bases, with 11 bases left in between. There are 15 residues in the CDR3. The CDR3, as DNA: TGCGCCAGCAGCCAAGAGTGGTCAGATCCCTACGAGCAGTACTTC. This codes for CASSQEWSDPYEQYF.

This clonotype was counted between two and nine times. This chain links TRBV28 with TRBJ2-5; D might be TRBD1 (6 bases). The CDR3 extends over 16 amino acids. V lost 6 bases and J lost 1, with 18 bases in between. Germline CDR1 and CDR2: MDHEN and SYDVKM. CDR3 region: CASSFIRVTGQETQYF. The CDR3 DNA follows: TGTGCCAGCAGCTTTATAAGAGTGACAGGCCAAGAGACCCAGTACTTC.

This clonotype was observed a handful of times. This chain links TRBV12-3 or TRBV12-4 with TRBJ1-6; TRBD1 matches at 7 bases. The CDR3 is 17 residues long. With V trimmed by 7 bases and J by 4 bases, 13 bases remained unmatched. CDR3 protein: CASTDREGTGYNSPLHF. The CDR3 DNA sequence: TGTGCCAGCACCGACAGGGAAGGGACCGGTTATAATTCACCCCTCCACTTT.

This clonotype was seen a few times. V is TRBV28 and J is TRBJ2-5, with TRBD1 matching 7 bases. With V trimmed by 7 bases and J by 1 base, 3 bases remained unmatched. The CDR3 totals 13 residues. CDR1 and CDR2 from the germline V gene are MDHEN and SYDVKM. The DNA for the CDR3 is TGTGCCAGCACAAGGGACAGCCAAGAGACCCAGTACTTC. Protein sequence: CASTRDSQETQYF.

The J gene is TRBJ1-5, the V gene TRBV19; TRBD1 aligns across 9 bases. The CDR3 contains 14 residues. With 5 bases clipped from V and 6 bases from J, the junction kept 5 bases outside the gene matches. The germline V gene encodes CDR1 LNHDA and CDR2 SQIVND (reference sequence). CDR3 sequence reads: CASSVGTGSQPQHF. The CDR3 DNA is TGTGCCAGTAGTGTCGGGACAGGGAGTCAGCCCCAGCATTTT.

The CDR3 DNA reads as TGTGCCAGCAGTTTATCGGCGGGTCATTTCGGGGAGCTGTTTTTT. Protein: CASSLSAGHFGELFF. The chain combines TRBV27 with TRBJ2-2, with a possible D match to TRBD2 (5 bases). Germline V gene data show CDR1 as MNHEY and CDR2 as SMNVEV (reference sequence). V shed 0 bases and J shed 7 bases, with 12 bases lying between them. This CDR3 is 15 amino acids long.

The chain carries TRBV27 and TRBJ2-2, with D maybe TRBD2 (7 bases). Germline CDR1 and CDR2: MNHEY and SMNVEV (reference sequence). V was pared by 3 bases and J by 2 bases, with 13 bases between. The CDR3 extends over 16 amino acids. The DNA of the CDR3 is TGTGCCAGCAGTTTCATAGGGGGGGCCAACACCGGGGAGCTGTTTTTT. This codes for CASSFIGGANTGELFF.

There are a few counts of this clonotype. The chain carries TRBV12-3 or TRBV12-4 and TRBJ1-2, with 7 bases lining up with TRBD1. This CDR3 has 15 amino acids. With V trimmed by 0 bases and J by 5 bases, 6 bases remained unmatched. The CDR3 nucleotides are TGTGCCAGCAGTTTAGCCGGGACAGAGGGGTATGGCTACACCTTC. This translates into CASSLAGTEGYGYTF.